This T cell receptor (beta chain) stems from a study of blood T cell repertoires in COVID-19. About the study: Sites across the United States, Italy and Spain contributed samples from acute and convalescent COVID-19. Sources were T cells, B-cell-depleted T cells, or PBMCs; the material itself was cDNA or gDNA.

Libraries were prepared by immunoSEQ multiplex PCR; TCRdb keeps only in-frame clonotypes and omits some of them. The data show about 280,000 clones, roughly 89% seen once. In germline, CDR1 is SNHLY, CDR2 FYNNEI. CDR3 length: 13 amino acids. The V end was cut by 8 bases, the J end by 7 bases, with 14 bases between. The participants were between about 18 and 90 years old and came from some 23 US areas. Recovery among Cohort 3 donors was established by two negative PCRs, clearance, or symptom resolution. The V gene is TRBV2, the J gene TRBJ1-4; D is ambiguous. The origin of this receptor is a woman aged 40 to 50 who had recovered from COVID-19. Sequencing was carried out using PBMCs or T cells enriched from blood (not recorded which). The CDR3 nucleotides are TGTGCCAGCCGTTCCCTGGAGGGTGAAAAACTGTTTTTT. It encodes CASRSLEGEKLFF.